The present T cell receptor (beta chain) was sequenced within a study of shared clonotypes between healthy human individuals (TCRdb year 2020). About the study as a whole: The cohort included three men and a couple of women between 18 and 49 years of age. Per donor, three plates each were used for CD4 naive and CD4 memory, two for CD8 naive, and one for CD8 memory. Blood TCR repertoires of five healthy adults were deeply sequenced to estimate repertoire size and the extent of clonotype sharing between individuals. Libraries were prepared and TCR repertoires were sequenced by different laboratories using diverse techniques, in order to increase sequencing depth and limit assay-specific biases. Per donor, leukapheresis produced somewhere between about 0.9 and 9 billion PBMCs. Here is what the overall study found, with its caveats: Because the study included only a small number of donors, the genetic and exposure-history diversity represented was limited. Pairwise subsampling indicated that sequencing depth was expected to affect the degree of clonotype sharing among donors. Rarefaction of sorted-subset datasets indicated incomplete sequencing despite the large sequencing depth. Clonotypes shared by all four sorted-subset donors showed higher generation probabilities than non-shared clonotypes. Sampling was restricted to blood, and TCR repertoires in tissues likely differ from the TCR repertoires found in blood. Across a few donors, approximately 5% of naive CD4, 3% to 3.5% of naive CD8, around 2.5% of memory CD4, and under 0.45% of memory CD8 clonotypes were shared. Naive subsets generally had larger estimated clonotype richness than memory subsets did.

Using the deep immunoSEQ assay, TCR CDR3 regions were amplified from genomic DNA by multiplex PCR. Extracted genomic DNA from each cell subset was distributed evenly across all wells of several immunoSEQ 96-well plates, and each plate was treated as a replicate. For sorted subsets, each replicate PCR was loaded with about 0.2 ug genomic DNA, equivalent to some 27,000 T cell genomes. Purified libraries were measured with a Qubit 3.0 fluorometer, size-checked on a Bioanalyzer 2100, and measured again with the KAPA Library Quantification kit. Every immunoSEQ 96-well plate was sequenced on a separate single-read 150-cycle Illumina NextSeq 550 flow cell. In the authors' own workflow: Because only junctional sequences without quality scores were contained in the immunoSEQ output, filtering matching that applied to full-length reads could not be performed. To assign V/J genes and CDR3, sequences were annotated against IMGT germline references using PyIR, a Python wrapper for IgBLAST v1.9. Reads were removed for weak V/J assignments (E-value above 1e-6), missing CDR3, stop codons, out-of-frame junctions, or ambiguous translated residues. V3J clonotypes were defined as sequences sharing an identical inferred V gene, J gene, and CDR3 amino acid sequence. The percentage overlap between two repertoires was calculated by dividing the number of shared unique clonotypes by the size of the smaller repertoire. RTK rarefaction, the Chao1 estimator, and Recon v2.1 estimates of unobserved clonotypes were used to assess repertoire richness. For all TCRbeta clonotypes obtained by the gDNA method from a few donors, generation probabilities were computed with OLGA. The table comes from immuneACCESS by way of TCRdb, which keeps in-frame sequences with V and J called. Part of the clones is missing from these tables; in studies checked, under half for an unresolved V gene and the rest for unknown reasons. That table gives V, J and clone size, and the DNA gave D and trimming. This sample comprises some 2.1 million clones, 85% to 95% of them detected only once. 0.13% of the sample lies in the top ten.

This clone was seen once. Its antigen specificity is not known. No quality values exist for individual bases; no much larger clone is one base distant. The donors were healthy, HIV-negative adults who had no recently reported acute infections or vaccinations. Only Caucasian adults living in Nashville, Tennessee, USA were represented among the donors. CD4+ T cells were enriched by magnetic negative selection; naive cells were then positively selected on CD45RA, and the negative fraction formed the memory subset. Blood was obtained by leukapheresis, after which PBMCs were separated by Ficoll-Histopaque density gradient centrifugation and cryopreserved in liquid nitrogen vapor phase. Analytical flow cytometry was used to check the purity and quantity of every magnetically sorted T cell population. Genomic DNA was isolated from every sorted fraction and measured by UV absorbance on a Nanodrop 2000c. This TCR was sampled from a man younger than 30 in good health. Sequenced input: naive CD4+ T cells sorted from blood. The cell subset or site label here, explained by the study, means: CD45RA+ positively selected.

The CDR3 region reads CASSQRYGLGRLLSYEQYF. The nucleotides read TGTGCCAGCAGCCAGCGATACGGCCTGGGGCGGCTACTCTCCTACGAGCAGTACTTC. The chain uses TRBV14 and TRBJ2-7; the D gene is possibly TRBD1, with 5 bases matching. The junction carries 24 bases between V and J, which are trimmed by 3 bases and 0 bases respectively. As encoded in the germline V gene, CDR1 is SGHDN while CDR2 is FVKESK. CDR3 length: 19 amino acids, cysteine to phenylalanine. Here the CDR3 DNA is all that survives: 57 bases in frame from base 1.